This entry lists 31 T cell receptor beta chains sequenced from one sample in a study of CD8 T cells in ankylosing spondylitis. TCRdb re-called the 5' RACE reads through MiXCR, storing one row per CDR3 protein. Seen here are 180,000 or so distinct CDR3 sequences, roughly 12% observed once, and the top ten hold 25% to 35%. Sample: blood, either unsorted or a sorted T cell fraction (not recorded which). These receptors came from a male donor with ankylosing spondylitis or in good health (not recorded which).

Ten or more counts support this clonotype. The chain employs TRBV6-1 and TRBJ1-5; TRBD1 aligns across 9 bases. Germline V gives CDR1 MNHNS, CDR2 SASEGT. CDR3 size: 15 residues. V lost 3 bases and J lost 5; bases outside the gene matches: 5. Here the CDR3 reads CASSETGGVDQPQHF. DNA for the CDR3: TGTGCCAGCAGTGAGACAGGGGGAGTGGATCAGCCCCAGCATTTT.

This clonotype has at least ten counts. The V gene is TRBV3-1, the J gene TRBJ2-7; D remains ambiguous. Trimming took off 4 bases at V and 0 bases at J, with 4 bases between the two ends. The germline V gene encodes CDR1 LGHDT and CDR2 YNNKEL (reference sequence). The CDR3 extends over 12 amino acids. In DNA, the CDR3 is TGTGCCAGCAGCCCCGGCTCCTACGAGCAGTACTTC. It codes for CASSPGSYEQYF.

This clonotype has more than one count but fewer than ten. This rearrangement joins TRBV5-4 to TRBJ2-5; no reliable D call. This CDR3 contains 13 residues. CDR1 is SGHNT, CDR2 YYREEE, per germline (reference sequence). V was cut by 0 bases and J by 6 bases, with 9 bases left in between. The CDR3 DNA is TGTGCCAGCAGCTTGGGGTTGGGAAAGACCCAGTACTTC. Protein sequence: CASSLGLGKTQYF.

V usage is TRBV7-9 and J usage is TRBJ2-7, with no clear D. Germline V gene lookup returns CDR1 SEHNR and CDR2 FQNEAQ (reference sequence). Trimming cost V 1 base and J 3 bases, with 10 bases left between them. The CDR3 contains 14 residues. For the CDR3, the DNA is TGTGCCAGCAGCTTAGGGCAGCCTAACTACGAGCAGTACTTC. It encodes CASSLGQPNYEQYF.

The table lists this clonotype with many counts. This chain joins TRBV6-2 or TRBV6-3 and TRBJ1-2, with D unclear. The CDR3 has 11 residues. The V end lost 7 bases, the J end lost 0 bases, and 3 bases lay between the germline ends. The germline CDR1 and CDR2 sequences are MNHEY and SVGEGT. CDR3: CASNANYGYTF. CDR3 sequence (DNA): TGTGCCAGCAACGCTAACTATGGCTACACCTTC.

This clonotype has ten or more counts. This rearrangement joins TRBV6-1 to TRBJ1-1; no clear D gene. CDR1 is MNHNS and CDR2 is SASEGT in the germline V gene. V was shortened by 0 bases and J by 4 bases, with 18 bases between the two germline ends. The CDR3 has 17 residues. As DNA, the CDR3 is TGTGCCAGCAGTGAAGCTTTAGGGTTGGGATCGGCCACTGAAGCTTTCTTT. Its translation: CASSEALGLGSATEAFF.

This clonotype showed up many times. This rearrangement joins TRBV7-9 to TRBJ2-7; no firm D call. The CDR3 extends over 16 amino acids. Germline V gene data show CDR1 as SEHNR and CDR2 as FQNEAQ (reference sequence). The V gene lost 5 bases and the J gene lost 0 bases, with 17 bases spanning the gap. The CDR3 DNA is TGTGCCAGCAGCGACCCGCAGGATACAAGCTCCTACGAGCAGTACTTC. As protein: CASSDPQDTSSYEQYF.

This clonotype was detected ten times or more. The chain uses TRBV24-1 and TRBJ2-3; D unresolved. V lost 0 bases to trimming and J lost 5 bases, with 8 bases between them. The CDR3 runs to 14 residues. CDR1 KGHDR and CDR2 SFDVKD come from the germline V gene. CDR3 protein: CATSDLPDRDTQYF. The CDR3 nucleotides are TGTGCCACCAGTGATTTGCCGGATCGAGATACGCAGTATTTT.

The sample holds many counts of this clonotype. The chain joins TRBV5-1 to TRBJ1-1; D unclear. The germline CDR1 and CDR2 sequences are SGHRS and YFSETQ. The CDR3 is 15 residues long. Trimming stripped 0 bases from V and 0 bases from J, with 9 bases between. CDR3 sequence: CASSLGSLMNTEAFF. CDR3 DNA sequence: TGCGCCAGCAGCTTGGGGTCGCTTATGAACACTGAAGCTTTCTTT.

In its sample, this clonotype was seen many times. The rearrangement links TRBV5-1 to TRBJ2-3, with TRBD1 as a possible D gene (6 bases). Trimming pared 1 base from V and 7 bases from J, leaving 16 bases between. The CDR3 is 15 amino acids. Germline CDR1 reads SGHRS; CDR2 reads YFSETQ. The CDR3 spells CASSLSGTTLNTQYF. The CDR3 DNA follows: TGCGCCAGCAGCTTGTCCGGGACAACCCTGAATACGCAGTATTTT.

This clonotype has a count of ten or more. The chain carries TRBV10-3 and TRBJ2-6, with D possibly called TRBD1 or TRBD2 (6 bases each). In germline, CDR1 is ENHRY, CDR2 SYGVKD. The CDR3 sequence is 19 residues long. V was trimmed by 6 bases and J by 1 base, leaving 22 bases between them. The CDR3 region has the DNA TGTGCCATCAGGCCGCTACAGGGAGGAGGAGATTCTGGGGCCAACGTCCTGACTTTC. It codes for CAIRPLQGGGDSGANVLTF.

The chain employs TRBV9 and TRBJ2-5; 8 bases map to TRBD1. The CDR3 sequence is 14 residues long. Trimming cost V 8 bases and J 3 bases; bases outside gene matches: 9. Germline assignment: CDR1 SGDLS and CDR2 YYNGEE. The CDR3: CASSRGQREETQYF. CDR3 DNA sequence: TGTGCCAGTTCCAGGGGGCAGAGAGAAGAGACCCAGTACTTC.

This clonotype was recorded a few times. The chain employs TRBV6-2 or TRBV6-3 and TRBJ1-5, with D possibly TRBD1 on 5 matching bases. Trimming took off 0 bases at V and 2 bases at J, with 14 bases between the two ends. The V gene's germline CDR1 is MNHEY and CDR2 SVGEGT. CDR3 length: 17 amino acids. This CDR3 reads CASSYSAGRAGNQPQHF. The DNA for the CDR3 is TGTGCCAGCAGTTACTCGGCAGGGAGGGCCGGCAATCAGCCCCAGCATTTT.

Many counts were recorded for this clonotype. The CDR3, as DNA: TGTGCCAGCAGTTTAAACTCAGGACAGCCCCAGCATTTT. Its protein product is CASSLNSGQPQHF. This chain uses TRBV12-3 or TRBV12-4 with TRBJ1-5, with D uncertain. The V end was cut by 2 bases, the J end by 7 bases, with 9 bases between. This CDR3 comprises 13 residues.

This clonotype was observed many times. The rearrangement links TRBV3-1 to TRBJ2-1; TRBD2 aligns across 12 bases. Per germline, CDR1 LGHDT and CDR2 YNNKEL (reference sequence). V lost 4 bases, J lost 8 bases, and 9 bases stayed unmatched. CDR3 length: 16 residues. CDR3 sequence reads: CASSPPGLAGLDEQFF. CDR3 DNA sequence: TGTGCCAGCAGCCCGCCGGGACTAGCGGGTTTAGATGAGCAGTTCTTC.

With regard to this clonotype: A much bigger clone sits one base away, suggesting this may be a read error. The chain carries TRBV12-3 or TRBV12-4 and TRBJ1-5; 9 nucleotides line up with TRBD1. The end of the DNA fits TRBJ2-3 better, so the J call may be wrong. This CDR3 has 17 amino acids. As DNA, the CDR3 is TGTGCCAGCAGTCCGGGACAGGGCGCAGTGGGCAATCAGCCCCAGTATTTT. Its translation: CASSPGQGAVGNQPQYF.

The CDR3 here is CASSSGRYTDTQYF. In nucleotides, the CDR3 is TGTGCCAGCAGCTCCGGGAGGTACACAGATACGCAGTATTTT. The J gene is TRBJ2-3, the V gene TRBV7-2; 7 bases are a match to TRBD2. Germline V CDR1 and CDR2: SGHTA, FQGNSA. V shed 4 bases and J 2 bases; nucleotides not matched to a gene: 3. This CDR3 is 14 amino acids long.

The chain has TRBV12-3 or TRBV12-4 and TRBJ1-4; D is possibly TRBD1 (5 bases). The ends were cut back, 5 bases at V and 6 bases at J, with 13 bases in the middle. CDR3 length: 14 residues. The CDR3 coding sequence is TGTGCCAGCAGTCGCGGGGCCGTTGATGAAAAACTGTTTTTT. It encodes CASSRGAVDEKLFF.

The rearrangement links TRBV7-9 to TRBJ1-1, with D possibly TRBD1 on 6 matching bases. This CDR3 spans 14 amino acids. CDR1 and CDR2 from the germline V gene are SEHNR and FQNEAQ (reference sequence). V was cut by 5 bases and J by 6 bases, with 16 bases left in between. Here the CDR3 reads CASSAGQKIPEAFF. The CDR3 DNA sequence: TGTGCCAGCAGCGCCGGACAGAAAATCCCTGAAGCTTTCTTT.

This chain joins TRBV20-1 and TRBJ2-1; TRBD2 matches 13 bases. J lost 11 bases, V lost 5 bases, and 9 bases had no gene match. The CDR3 is made up of 14 amino acids. Germline V gene lookup returns CDR1 DFQATT and CDR2 SNEGSKA (reference sequence). The CDR3 region has the DNA TGCAGTGCTGAATTACTAGCGGGGGGGGTAAAGCAGTTCTTC. Translating it yields CSAELLAGGVKQFF.

V is TRBV7-8 and J is TRBJ2-1; 8 bases line up with TRBD2. Germline CDR1 is SGHVS and CDR2 is FQNEAQ. J lost 4 bases, V lost 11 bases, and 10 bases had no gene match. The CDR3 spans 14 residues. CDR3 loop: CASQSGGRYNEQFF. The CDR3 DNA is TGTGCCTCCCAAAGCGGGGGCAGATACAATGAGCAGTTCTTC.

There are many counts of this clonotype. This chain joins TRBV5-1 and TRBJ1-1, with D possibly being TRBD1 (6 bases). Germline V lookup: CDR1 SGHRS, CDR2 YFSETQ. This CDR3 spans 13 amino acids. V lost 6 bases to trimming and J lost 12 bases, with 21 bases between them. CDR3 sequence (DNA): TGCGCCAGCACCCCCGCCCAGGGGCAAGGGACTTTCTTT. The encoded protein is CASTPAQGQGTFF.

This clonotype was recorded a few times. The chain recombines TRBV14 with TRBJ1-2, with 7 positions matching TRBD1. V lost 9 bases to trimming and J lost 0 bases; unmatched junction nucleotides: 7. Germline loops: CDR1 SGHDN, CDR2 FVKESK. There are 14 residues in the CDR3. The CDR3 sequence: CASPQQGTNYGYTF. In DNA form, the CDR3 reads TGTGCCAGTCCCCAACAGGGGACTAACTATGGCTACACCTTC.

This clonotype was seen ten or more times. The chain has TRBV2 and TRBJ2-7, with D perhaps matching TRBD2 (5 bases). V dropped 6 bases and J dropped 6 bases, with 18 bases sitting between them. Germline loops: CDR1 SNHLY, CDR2 FYNNEI. The CDR3 covers 14 residues. CDR3 DNA sequence: TGTGCCAGCAGAGCCGGACTGAGGGTAGCCGAGCAGTACTTC. It encodes CASRAGLRVAEQYF.

This clonotype was found many times. The chain joins TRBV6-2 or TRBV6-3 to TRBJ2-5, with TRBD1 matching over 7 bases. Germline CDR1 is MNHEY and CDR2 is SVGEGT. J was trimmed by 2 bases and V by 6 bases; bases with no gene match: 9. This CDR3 is 15 amino acids long. The CDR3 is CASRPGQVEQETQYF. The CDR3 DNA is TGTGCCAGCAGACCTGGACAGGTCGAACAAGAGACCCAGTACTTC.

This clonotype was counted at least ten times. CDR3: CASSWGLAGGLDTQYF. As DNA, the CDR3 is TGTGCCAGCAGCTGGGGACTAGCGGGGGGACTAGATACGCAGTATTTT. The chain recombines TRBV7-2 with TRBJ2-3, with 15 nucleotides matching TRBD2. The CDR3 spans 16 residues. Per the germline V gene, CDR1 is SGHTA and CDR2 is FQGNSA. V lost 4 bases, J lost 5 bases, and 4 bases stayed unmatched.

V is TRBV12-3 or TRBV12-4 and J is TRBJ1-1, with 8 nucleotides matching TRBD1. The CDR3 has 16 amino acids. After removal of 5 bases from V and 1 base from J, the junction contained 9 bases not matched to a gene. In DNA, the CDR3 is TGTGCCAGCAGTCCCCGAGGAGGACAGGGGAACACTGAAGCTTTCTTT. The encoded protein is CASSPRGGQGNTEAFF.

The gene calls are TRBV7-9 and TRBJ1-2; 7 bases align to TRBD1. Looked up from germline, CDR1 is SEHNR and CDR2 is FQNEAQ (reference sequence). V was clipped by 2 bases and J by 4 bases; unmatched bases: 4. There are 14 residues in the CDR3. CDR3 bases: TGTGCCAGCAGCTTACCGGGACAGATCTATGGCTACACCTTC. As protein: CASSLPGQIYGYTF.

The chain uses TRBV11-2 and TRBJ2-7; D unclear. CDR1 and CDR2 from the germline V gene are SGHAT and FQNNGV. The CDR3 is 13 residues long. V lost 5 bases to trimming and J lost 5 bases, with 13 bases between them. The CDR3 reads CASSLPSVDEQYF. The CDR3 nucleotides read TGTGCCAGCAGCCTACCCTCGGTGGACGAGCAGTACTTC.

This clonotype has only a few counts. The V and J genes are TRBV11-2 and TRBJ2-1; 11 bases fit TRBD2. This CDR3 is 13 amino acids long. The germline V gene has CDR1 SGHAT and CDR2 FQNNGV. Germline trimming cut 3 bases from V and 9 bases from J; bases unmatched to any gene: 1. For the CDR3, the DNA is TGTGCCAGCAGCTTCGGACTAGCGGGTGAGCAGTTCTTC. Translating it yields CASSFGLAGEQFF.

The genes are TRBV3-1 and TRBJ2-3, with D perhaps matching TRBD2 (6 bases). The CDR3 consists of 15 residues. The V and J ends lost 4 bases and 6 bases respectively, with 17 bases between them. Germline V gene sequence: CDR1 LGHDT, CDR2 YNNKEL (reference sequence). CDR3 sequence: CASSPGLELVDTQYF. Here the CDR3 DNA reads TGTGCCAGCAGCCCGGGACTCGAGTTGGTGGATACGCAGTATTTT.